The rows below give T cell receptor beta chains drawn from one sample of a study of blood T cell repertoires in COVID-19. Data came from immunoSEQ multiplex PCR; TCRdb stores just in-frame clones and leaves some out. The table includes 150,000 to 200,000 clones, about 88% detected once. The source material was peripheral blood. These receptor sequences come from a man aged 40-50 years with active or convalescent COVID-19. CDR3s include the opening cysteine and the closing phenylalanine or tryptophan. The order of the fields is V gene, D gene, J gene, clone size, CDR3 protein, CDR3 DNA. A D gene is named only where the DNA matches it firmly. Rows may omit the clone size; those that give it use once, few, many or a size class.

TRBV11-2	TRBD1	TRBJ1-1	NA	CASSSGTGFIVGTEAFF	TGTGCCAGCAGCTCCGGGACAGGGTTTATCGTGGGCACTGAAGCTTTCTTT
TRBV24-1	NA	TRBJ2-7	NA	CATSDTQTYEQYF	TGTGCCACCAGTGATACACAGACCTACGAGCAGTACTTC
TRBV5-6	NA	TRBJ2-5	once	CASSVIGRQETQYF	TGTGCCAGCAGCGTTATCGGTCGACAAGAGACCCAGTACTTC
TRBV5-1	TRBD2	TRBJ2-7	NA	CASKPSGGAAGEQYF	TGCGCCAGCAAACCTAGCGGGGGGGCCGCCGGCGAGCAGTACTTC
TRBV21-1	NA	TRBJ2-7	NA	CASSKGRGNGEQYF	TGTGCCAGCAGCAAAGGAAGGGGTAACGGCGAGCAGTACTTC
TRBV5-4	TRBD2	TRBJ2-5	NA	CASSLGLAGGQETQYF	TGTGCCAGCAGCCTGGGACTAGCGGGAGGTCAAGAGACCCAGTACTTC
TRBV7-2	NA	TRBJ1-1	NA	CASSVISRGNTEAFF	TGTGCCAGCAGCGTTATATCAAGGGGGAACACTGAAGCTTTCTTT
TRBV4-3	NA	TRBJ1-1	many	CASSQDPLTSNEAFF	TGCGCCAGCAGCCAAGACCCCCTCACGTCTAATGAAGCTTTCTTT
TRBV9	TRBD2	TRBJ2-1	NA	CASSVLTSGGNEQFF	TGTGCCAGCAGCGTTCTGACTAGCGGGGGGAATGAGCAGTTCTTC
TRBV6-5	NA	TRBJ1-3	NA	CASSAGNTIYF	TGTGCCAGCTCAGCTGGAAACACCATATATTTT
TRBV7-2	TRBD1	TRBJ1-2	NA	CASSLDAGQGSGYTF	TGTGCCAGCAGCTTAGACGCAGGACAGGGCTCTGGCTACACCTTC
TRBV5-6	TRBD1	TRBJ2-2	NA	CASSKPGQGNTGELFF	TGTGCCAGCAGCAAGCCGGGACAGGGTAACACCGGGGAGCTGTTTTTT
TRBV5-1	TRBD1	TRBJ1-1	NA	CASSLEGTGGNTEAFF	TGCGCCAGCAGCTTGGAGGGGACAGGGGGGAACACTGAAGCTTTCTTT
TRBV28	NA	TRBJ1-2	NA	CASSFRVANYGYTF	TGTGCCAGCAGTTTTCGGGTAGCGAACTATGGCTACACCTTC
TRBV5-1	TRBD1	TRBJ1-6	NA	CASSQQTGDNSPLHF	TGCGCCAGCAGCCAGCAGACAGGGGATAATTCACCCCTCCACTTT
TRBV5-1	NA	TRBJ2-5	NA	CASWRDEETQYF	TGCGCCAGCTGGAGGGACGAAGAGACCCAGTACTTC
TRBV28	NA	TRBJ1-1	few	CASSLVGAAAFF	TGTGCCAGCAGTTTGGTAGGGGCGGCAGCTTTCTTT
TRBV27	TRBD2	TRBJ2-1	NA	CASSLAGDYNEQFF	TGTGCCAGCAGTTTAGCGGGAGACTACAATGAGCAGTTCTTC
TRBV29-1	NA	TRBJ2-4	NA	CSVRAAKNIQYF	TGCAGCGTGCGGGCTGCCAAAAACATTCAGTACTTC
TRBV19	NA	TRBJ1-1	NA	CASSIDLFGKAFF	TGTGCCAGTAGTATAGATCTATTCGGGAAAGCTTTCTTT
TRBV6-5	NA	TRBJ1-4	once	CASSYSSQVEKLFF	TGTGCCAGCAGTTACTCGTCGCAGGTTGAAAAACTGTTTTTT
TRBV30	TRBD1	TRBJ1-2	NA	CAWQNRGLGGYTF	TGTGCCTGGCAGAACAGGGGATTAGGAGGCTACACCTTC
TRBV7-2	NA	TRBJ2-3	NA	CASSSDGSTDTQYF	TGTGCCAGCAGCTCAGACGGGAGCACGGATACGCAGTATTTT